The rows below give T cell receptor beta chains drawn from one sample of a study of cytomegalovirus exposure and HLA in healthy donors. Here immunoSEQ multiplex PCR was the method, and the copy in TCRdb shows in-frame clones only, minus some. The sample holds 110,000 to 150,000 clones, 76% seen once. Sequencing input: PBMCs. All receptors come from a man younger than 30 in good health and CMV-seronegative. The conserved cysteine and the conserved F or W are not part of the CDR3 here. The order of the fields is V gene, J gene, CDR3 protein.

TRBV29-1	TRBJ1-2	SVEGQFRYGYT
TRBV11-2	TRBJ2-5	ASSPRAGVRQETQY
TRBV27	TRBJ2-3	ASSLSQVQDTQY
TRBV5-6	TRBJ1-5	ASSLIRAGRHQPQH
TRBV6-1	TRBJ1-4	ASSAPTGVRKLF
TRBV5-6	TRBJ2-5	ASSLTAGGPGLAAQY
TRBV7-9	TRBJ2-7	ASSTPLAGGNYEQY
TRBV30	TRBJ2-7	AWSGGQGGSTYEQY
TRBV9	TRBJ2-2	ASRGQGNTGELF
TRBV27	TRBJ1-5	ASSWTGDVNQPQH
TRBV11-3	TRBJ1-2	ASSFRGQGSYGYT
TRBV4-1	TRBJ2-5	ASSTTRGETQY
TRBV27	TRBJ1-5	ASSLGGTYSPQH
TRBV30	TRBJ1-5	AWSVSGGNTQPQH
TRBV6-1	TRBJ2-2	ASSAQGRNTGELF
TRBV5-4	TRBJ1-6	ASSLWTGMVSPLH
TRBV6-1	TRBJ2-1	ASSLSRVSWF
TRBV5-1	TRBJ2-7	ASSLWRGGEQY
TRBV30	TRBJ2-1	AWGNDRGLLNEQF
TRBV6-1	TRBJ1-5	ASSDRVHQPQH
TRBV6-5	TRBJ1-2	ASSSPLQGNYGYT
TRBV2	TRBJ1-5	ASRRVDLGQPQH
TRBV28	TRBJ2-3	ASETGGLAGFVTDTQY
TRBV5-5	TRBJ2-7	ASSLGPGLTEEQY
TRBV5-1	TRBJ2-3	ASSPWGRGGLAGTDTQY
TRBV27	TRBJ2-7	ASSISGGTGIYEQY
TRBV19	TRBJ2-7	ASSTRPGLASELY